Given below is one T cell receptor beta chain in context. The specificity of this receptor is unknown. Germline and junction disagree at one end, which may indicate a read error. CDR1 and CDR2, per the germline V gene, are LGHNA and YNFKEQ. Its CDR3 holds 11 amino acids, cysteine through phenylalanine. The retained sequence is limited to the CDR3, 33 bases, with the frame set at the first base. Using a constant-region primer and ProtoScript II reverse transcriptase, TCRbeta-specific cDNA was reverse-transcribed from about 540 ng total RNA. Construction of the TCRbeta libraries relied on three nested rounds of multiplex PCR, following a slightly modified ARM-PCR procedure. Multiplex TRBV1-TRBV30 forward primers and a Cbeta reverse primer were used in the first two PCR rounds, each of which was run for approximately 11 cycles. Sample barcodes and Illumina adapters were added in a final 25-cycle PCR with Deep VentR polymerase. Before sequencing, amplicons of 200-500 bp were gel-purified using a QIAquick gel extraction kit. An Illumina HiSeq 2500 was used to sequence the TCRbeta amplicons, generating 250-bp paired-end reads. Per the authors' processing: Trimmomatic v0.33 was used to quality-trim the reads, and FLASH v1.2.11 was used to merge paired reads so that full CDR3 sequences could be recovered. V, D and J germline segments were assigned to the rearranged TCRbeta sequences by MiGEC v1.2.1b. Clonotype statistics and Shannon-Wiener diversity indices were calculated with VDJtools v1.0.0. Except for diversity analysis, only each sample's 250 most abundant clonotypes were used in subsequent analyses to reduce sampling bias. The public reads were reanalyzed by TCRdb: fastp trimming at Q25, MiXCR alignment, in-frame beta chains only. CDR3 protein duplicates are merged, each entry listing the most common genes and DNA. These V and J calls derive from TCRdb rather than the authors' analysis. Counted in this sample were 100,000 to 120,000 distinct CDR3 sequences; around 83% of them appeared once. The ten largest make up approximately 20% of the sample.

Total RNA and DNA were co-extracted without cell sorting from 20-30 mg of bulk tissue using the AllPrep DNA/RNA mini kit. Surgical resection was performed in China between 2015 and 2016 on a few patients with histopathologically diagnosed primary liver carcinoma. At the time of sampling, the patients were treatment-naive and had chronic HBV infection. Five spatially separated regions were sampled from each tumor: the superior, inferior, left-lateral and right-lateral poles, plus the tumor centre. Histological examination found more than 80% viable tumor cells in every tumor sample. Fresh tumor and adjacent tissue pieces were bisected; one half was stored in RNAlater at -80°C, the other sent for histology. This entry belongs to a study of tumor-infiltrating lymphocytes in primary liver carcinoma listed by TCRdb under 2017. Turning to the overall study: Of the five patients, three men and two women aged 30 to 69 years, four had hepatocellular carcinoma and one had combined HCC and intrahepatic cholangiocarcinoma. Tumors of the five patients were stage T1-T3 N0M0 with maximum diameters of roughly 4.2 to 11 cm. Roughly 3.5 to 8 million productive TCRbeta reads were obtained per sample, and no significant difference in read depth was found between tissue types. For each liver tumor, the study sampled five regions along with adjacent normal tissue and blood, and applied TCRbeta repertoire sequencing, expression microarrays and whole-exome sequencing. TCRbeta repertoire sequencing covered 35 specimens from 5 patients: some 25 tumor regions, 5 adjacent noncancerous liver tissues and 5 peripheral blood samples. Agilent mRNA microarray profiling was performed on the 20 to 25 tumor region samples to relate TCRbeta repertoire diversity to the local molecular phenotype. Repertoires from technical replicates were highly reproducible, with mean shared-clone rates about 0.91 and correlation coefficients above 0.95. The investigation overall reported the following: The top 250 clones accounted for a significantly greater share of the repertoire in tumors than in blood (p = 0.039). Only roughly 7.5-25% of top clones appeared in all five regions of a tumor, which suggests that tumor-infiltrating T cells are spatially heterogeneous. Because only the TCR beta chain was sequenced and unpaired alpha chains were not captured, true repertoire diversity is likely underestimated. The study included only a few patients, and the authors note findings should be validated in a larger study. Comparison of CD4+ and CD8+ T cell repertoires was precluded by the use of bulk unsorted samples. Consistent with antigen-driven expansion, pairs of tumor regions showed higher repertoire overlap (mean approximately 35%) than either tumor-adjacent pairs (roughly 17%) or tumor-blood pairs (approximately 14%).

Sequencing was performed on liver tumor tissue from sampling region 3. This specimen's cell subset or site label, per the study, means: tumor region T3, left-lateral pole. The rearrangement joined TRBV4-2 to TRBJ1-2, with the identity of the D gene unclear. This clonotype was obtained from a middle-aged man with primary liver carcinoma and hepatitis B virus infection. CDR3 sequence: CASTQEGDYTF. The nucleotides read TGTGCCAGCACCCAAGAGGGTGACTACACCTTC.